This T cell receptor beta chain was sequenced for a study of T cells after yellow fever vaccination. TCRdb reanalysed the 5' RACE reads using MiXCR and keeps one entry per CDR3 protein. This table has 300,000 or so distinct CDR3 sequences, roughly 8.4% appearing once. The CDR3 runs 12 residues. CDR1 SEHNR and CDR2 FQNEAQ come from the germline V gene (reference sequence). The V end lost 7 bases, the J end lost 5 bases, and 9 bases lay between the germline ends. This clonotype has more than one count but fewer than ten. This sample comprised PBMCs, obtained about 41 days after the first yellow fever vaccination. The chain has TRBV7-9 and TRBJ2-1; D remains unclear. This clonotype originated in a man aged 18-30 years who received the YFV17D yellow fever vaccine. CDR3 in DNA: TGTGCCAGCATGTCGGTCAACAATGAGCAGTTCTTC. It encodes CASMSVNNEQFF.